The 9 T cell receptor beta chains given below trace back to one sample, sequenced in a study of shared T cell receptors in the human thymus. Profiled with immunoSEQ multiplex PCR; TCRdb holds only in-frame clones, not every one. The table has about 730,000 clones, 80% to 90% seen once. These data were also filed under a second study, of human thymus T cells.

The specimen sequenced was thymocytes. These TCRs come from a girl younger than two with a congenital heart defect.

The chain has TRBV4-1 and TRBJ2-3; 7 bases fit TRBD2. From germline, CDR1 is MGHRA and CDR2 YSYEKL. The length of the CDR3 is 15 residues. The trim removed 3 bases at V and 4 bases at J, leaving 7 bases unmatched. In DNA, the CDR3 is TGCGCCAGCAGCCAGAGGAGACTAGCTTCAGATACGCAGTATTTT. Amino acid sequence: CASSQRRLASDTQYF.

The chain joins TRBV29-1 to TRBJ1-4; 10 bases map to TRBD1. CDR3 size: 13 residues. The J segment lost 5 bases and the V segment lost 7 bases, leaving 4 bases of the junction unmatched. Germline CDR1 is SQVTM and CDR2 is ANQGSEA. The CDR3, as DNA: TGCAGCGGGAGACAGGGGGCAAATGAAAAACTGTTTTTT. This gives the protein CSGRQGANEKLFF.

This chain joins TRBV19 and TRBJ1-1, with 9 positions matching TRBD1. CDR3 length: 15 residues. Germline V CDR1 and CDR2: LNHDA, SQIVND (reference sequence). Trimming at V came to 8 bases and at J to 2 bases, leaving 9 bases not matched to a gene. The CDR3 bases are TGTGCCAGTTCCGGGACAGGGTCAGGAAACACTGAAGCTTTCTTT. It is translated as CASSGTGSGNTEAFF.

This chain joins TRBV5-1 and TRBJ1-4; no firm D call. Trimming took off 0 bases at V and 0 bases at J, with 12 bases between the two ends. CDR1 SGHRS and CDR2 YFSETQ come from the germline V gene. CDR3 size: 17 residues. The CDR3 loop is CASSLGVREATNEKLFF. CDR3 in DNA: TGCGCCAGCAGCTTGGGCGTCCGGGAAGCAACTAATGAAAAACTGTTTTTT.

This clone showed up just a few times. The chain employs TRBV5-6 and TRBJ1-1; D perhaps matches TRBD1 (5 bases). CDR1 and CDR2 from the germline V gene are SGHDT and YYEEEE. The CDR3 runs to 16 residues. The V end was cut by 4 bases, the J end by 4 bases, with 20 bases between. The CDR3 is CASSIGGNGGSTEAFF. Here the CDR3 DNA reads TGTGCCAGCAGCATTGGGGGAAATGGGGGGAGCACTGAAGCTTTCTTT.

This chain uses TRBV14 with TRBJ1-2; the D gene is possibly TRBD1 (6 bases). The V gene lost 0 bases and the J gene lost 8 bases, with 19 bases spanning the gap. The V gene's germline CDR1 is SGHDN and CDR2 FVKESK. The CDR3 length is 16 residues. The CDR3 bases are TGTGCCAGCAGCCAAGATCCCCAGGGGATAGAGGAAGGCTACACCTTC. Amino acids: CASSQDPQGIEEGYTF.

The V and J genes are TRBV7-9 and TRBJ2-1; possibly TRBD1 for D (6 bases). V lost 0 bases, J lost 3 bases, and 15 bases lay in between. Germline-derived CDR1 and CDR2 are SEHNR and FQNEAQ (reference sequence). This CDR3 contains 17 residues. The CDR3 nucleotides are TGTGCCAGCAGCTTAGCTTCCCGACAAGGGGGCTACAATGAGCAGTTCTTC. The encoded protein is CASSLASRQGGYNEQFF.

The chain uses TRBV27 and TRBJ1-1; 7 nucleotides agree with TRBD1. Trimming took 2 bases from V and 4 from J; bases not matched to a gene: 4. The CDR3 is 14 residues long. Germline V gene data show CDR1 as MNHEY and CDR2 as SMNVEV (reference sequence). The CDR3 reads CASSLRDRATEAFF. The CDR3 DNA reads TGTGCCAGCAGTTTACGCGACAGGGCCACTGAAGCTTTCTTT.

This clone showed up just once. The genes are TRBV4-3 and TRBJ2-5; 7 nucleotides agree with TRBD1. The DNA end is more similar to TRBJ2-7, so the J call may be wrong. Germline lookup yields CDR1 LGHNA and CDR2 YSLEER. This CDR3 has 17 amino acids. The DNA of the CDR3 is TGCGCCAGCAGCCAAGAAAGGGACAGTAGAAGCTCCTACGAGCAGTACTTC. As protein: CASSQERDSRSSYEQYF.